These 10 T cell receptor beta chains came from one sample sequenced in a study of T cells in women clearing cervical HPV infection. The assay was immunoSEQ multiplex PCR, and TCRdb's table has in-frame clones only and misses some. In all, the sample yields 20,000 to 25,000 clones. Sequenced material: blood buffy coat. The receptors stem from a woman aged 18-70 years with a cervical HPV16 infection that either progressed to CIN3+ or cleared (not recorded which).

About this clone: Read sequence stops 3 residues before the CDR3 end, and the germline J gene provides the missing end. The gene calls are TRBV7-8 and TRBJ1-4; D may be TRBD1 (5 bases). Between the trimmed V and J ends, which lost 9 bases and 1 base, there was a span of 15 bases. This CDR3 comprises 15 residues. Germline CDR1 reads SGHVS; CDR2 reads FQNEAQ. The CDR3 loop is CASRVPDRTNEKLFF. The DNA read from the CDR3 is TGTGCCAGTCGGGTCCCTGACAGAACTAATGAAAAA.

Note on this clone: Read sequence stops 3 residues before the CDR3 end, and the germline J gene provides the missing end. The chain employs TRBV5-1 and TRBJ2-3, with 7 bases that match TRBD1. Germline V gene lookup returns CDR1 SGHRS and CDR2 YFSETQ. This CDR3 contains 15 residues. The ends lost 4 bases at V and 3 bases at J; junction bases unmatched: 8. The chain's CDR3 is CASSRPGQPTDTQYF. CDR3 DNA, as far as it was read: TGCGCCAGCAGCCGCCCGGGACAGCCTACAGATACG.

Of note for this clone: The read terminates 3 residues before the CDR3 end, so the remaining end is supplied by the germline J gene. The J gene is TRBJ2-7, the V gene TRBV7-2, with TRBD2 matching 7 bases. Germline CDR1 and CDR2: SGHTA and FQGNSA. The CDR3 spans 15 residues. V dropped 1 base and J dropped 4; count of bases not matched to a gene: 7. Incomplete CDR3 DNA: TGTGCCAGCAGCTTAGTGGGGGGAGGGCGGTACGAG. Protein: CASSLVGGGRYE. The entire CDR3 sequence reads CASSLVGGGRYEQYF.

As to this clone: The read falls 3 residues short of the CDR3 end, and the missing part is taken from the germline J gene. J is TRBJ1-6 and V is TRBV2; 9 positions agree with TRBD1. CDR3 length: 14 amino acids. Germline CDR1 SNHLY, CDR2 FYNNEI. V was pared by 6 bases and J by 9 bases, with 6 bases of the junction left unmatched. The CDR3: CASRLQGAGSPLHF. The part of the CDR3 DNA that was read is TGTGCCAGCAGACTACAGGGGGCAGGTTCACCC.

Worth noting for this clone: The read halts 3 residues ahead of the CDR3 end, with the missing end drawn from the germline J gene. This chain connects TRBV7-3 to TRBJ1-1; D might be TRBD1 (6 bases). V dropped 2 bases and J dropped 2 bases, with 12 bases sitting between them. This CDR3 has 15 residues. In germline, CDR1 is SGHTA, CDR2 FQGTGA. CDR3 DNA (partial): TGTGCCAGCAGCTTAGGAACAGGGAGTAACACTGAA. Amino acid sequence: CASSLGTGSNTE. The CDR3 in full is CASSLGTGSNTEAFF.

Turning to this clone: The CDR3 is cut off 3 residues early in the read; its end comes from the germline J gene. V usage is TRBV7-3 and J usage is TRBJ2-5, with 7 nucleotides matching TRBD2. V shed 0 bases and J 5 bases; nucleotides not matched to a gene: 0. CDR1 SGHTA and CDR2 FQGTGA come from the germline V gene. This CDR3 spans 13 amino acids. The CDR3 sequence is CASSLTGGETQYF. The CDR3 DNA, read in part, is TGTGCCAGCAGCTTAACGGGGGGGGAGACC. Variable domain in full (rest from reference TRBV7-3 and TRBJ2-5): GAGVSQTPSNKVTEKGKYVELRCDPISGHTALYWYRQSLGQGPEFLIYFQGTGAADDSGLPNDRFFAVRPEGSVSTLKIQRTERGDSAVYLCASSLTGGETQYFGPGTRLLVL.

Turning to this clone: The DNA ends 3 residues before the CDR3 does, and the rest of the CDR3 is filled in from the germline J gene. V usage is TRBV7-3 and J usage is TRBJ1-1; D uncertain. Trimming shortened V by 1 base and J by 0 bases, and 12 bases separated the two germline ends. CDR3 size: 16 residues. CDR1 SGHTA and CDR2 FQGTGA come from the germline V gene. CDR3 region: CASSLRAIAMNTEAFF. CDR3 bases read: TGTGCCAGCAGCTTAAGGGCCATCGCCATGAACACTGAA.

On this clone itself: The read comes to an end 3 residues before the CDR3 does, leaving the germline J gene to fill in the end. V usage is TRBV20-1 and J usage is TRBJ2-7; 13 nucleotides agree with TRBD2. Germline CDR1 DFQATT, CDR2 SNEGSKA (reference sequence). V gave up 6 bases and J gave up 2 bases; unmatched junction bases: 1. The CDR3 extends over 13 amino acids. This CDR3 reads CSAGLAGAYEQYF. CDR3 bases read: TGCAGTGCCGGACTAGCGGGGGCCTACGAG.

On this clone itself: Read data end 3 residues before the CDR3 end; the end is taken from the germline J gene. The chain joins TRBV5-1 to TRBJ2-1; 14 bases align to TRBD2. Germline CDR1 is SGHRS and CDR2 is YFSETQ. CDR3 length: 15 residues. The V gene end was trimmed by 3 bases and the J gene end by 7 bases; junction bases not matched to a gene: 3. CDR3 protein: CASSWRTSGRNEQFF. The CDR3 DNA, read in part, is TGCGCCAGCAGCTGGAGGACTAGCGGGAGGAATGAG. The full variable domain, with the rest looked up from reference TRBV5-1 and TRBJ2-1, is KAGVTQTPRYLIKTRGQQVTLSCSPISGHRSVSWYQQTPGQGLQFLFEYFSETQRNKGNFPGRFSGRQFSNSRSEMNVSTLELGDSALYLCASSWRTSGRNEQFFGPGTRLTVL.

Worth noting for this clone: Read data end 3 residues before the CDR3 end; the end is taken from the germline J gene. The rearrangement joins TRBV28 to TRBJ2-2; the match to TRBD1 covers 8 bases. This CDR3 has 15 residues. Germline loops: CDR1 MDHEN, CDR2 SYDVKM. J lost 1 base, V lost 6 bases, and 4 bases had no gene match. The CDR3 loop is CASREGTGNTGELFF. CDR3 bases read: TGTGCCAGCAGGGAGGGGACAGGGAACACCGGGGAG.